The present T cell receptor (beta chain) was sequenced within a study of T cell responses to AZD1222 COVID-19 vaccine. Study-wide results and caveats: Repertoire sampling happened only post peak T cell response.

To note about this clone: Its antigen is not identified.

This table comes from immunoSEQ multiplex PCR, and its TCRdb copy is limited to in-frame clones, with some not included. This table holds roughly 180,000 clones, 75% to 90% found once. Per the germline V gene, CDR1 is SGHAT and CDR2 is FQNNGV. CDR3 length: 13 amino acids. V was trimmed by 0 bases and J by 6 bases, leaving 6 bases between them. This TCR was sampled from an adult in good health. V and J are TRBV11-2 and TRBJ1-5; D not certain. The material was peripheral blood, obtained on day 0 of AZD1222 vaccination. CDR3 protein: CASSLDLGQPQHF. DNA for the CDR3: TGTGCCAGCAGCTTAGATTTAGGTCAGCCCCAGCATTTT.